These 10 T cell receptor beta chains came from one sample sequenced in a study of blood T cell repertoires in COVID-19. The data were produced by immunoSEQ multiplex PCR, yet TCRdb's version contains in-frame clones alone and is incomplete. The table has about 160,000 clones, approximately 88% seen once. Sample: peripheral blood. The receptor set was obtained from a woman aged 60-75 years who had recovered from COVID-19.

This clone was recorded only once. This chain connects TRBV18 to TRBJ1-1; D perhaps matches TRBD1 (6 bases). CDR3 length: 15 residues. Trimming removed 3 bases at V and 3 bases at J, with 14 bases between. Germline CDR1 reads KGHSH; CDR2 reads LQKENI. This CDR3 reads CASSPGGGRDTEAFF. Here the CDR3 DNA reads TGTGCCAGCTCACCGGGGGGGGGCAGGGACACTGAAGCTTTCTTT.

The V and J genes are TRBV10-3 and TRBJ1-1; weak D call: TRBD1 (6 bases). V was pared by 4 bases and J by 0 bases, with 6 bases between. Germline V lookup: CDR1 ENHRY, CDR2 SYGVKD. This CDR3 is built from 13 residues. CDR3 residues: CAISGTVNTEAFF. In DNA, the CDR3 is TGTGCCATCAGTGGGACAGTGAACACTGAAGCTTTCTTT.

In its sample, this clone was seen a few times. This chain joins TRBV5-6 and TRBJ1-4; D might be TRBD1 (5 bases). This CDR3 contains 15 residues. V lost 5 bases and J lost 7, with 18 bases in between. Germline V gene sequence: CDR1 SGHDT, CDR2 YYEEEE. The CDR3 protein is CASSHRGRGREKLFF. CDR3 DNA: TGTGCCAGCAGTCATAGGGGTAGAGGACGTGAAAAACTGTTTTTT.

This clone was detected once. The chain employs TRBV18 and TRBJ2-3; D may be TRBD1 (5 bases). V lost 4 bases, J lost 3 bases, and 14 bases lay in between. The germline gives CDR1 KGHSH, CDR2 LQKENI. The CDR3 has 15 residues. CDR3 DNA sequence: TGTGCCAGCTCACAGTATCAGGGCCGGACAGATACGCAGTATTTT. Its translation is CASSQYQGRTDTQYF.

J is TRBJ1-2 and V is TRBV11-2, with D perhaps TRBD1 (6 bases). This CDR3 has 12 amino acids. The germline V gene encodes CDR1 SGHAT and CDR2 FQNNGV. V was pared by 3 bases and J by 8 bases, with 10 bases between. The chain's CDR3 is CASSLQGNGYTF. CDR3 nucleotides: TGTGCCAGCAGCTTGCAGGGGAACGGCTACACCTTC.

V gene TRBV10-1 combines with J gene TRBJ1-1, with D possibly TRBD1 on 5 matching bases. Trimming removed 2 bases from V and 3 bases from J, with 10 bases in between. This CDR3 region has 14 residues. CDR1 WNHNN and CDR2 SYGVQD come from the germline V gene (reference sequence). CDR3 coding DNA: TGCGCCAGCAGTGAGGGACAACCCGACACTGAAGCTTTCTTT. This encodes CASSEGQPDTEAFF.

The CDR3 loop is CASSPNLANTEAFF. CDR3 DNA sequence: TGCGCCAGCAGCCCGAACTTAGCAAACACTGAAGCTTTCTTT. J is TRBJ1-1 and V is TRBV5-1; D uncertain. This CDR3 is 14 amino acids long. Between the trimmed V and J ends, which lost 4 bases and 2 bases, there was a span of 12 bases. Germline lookup yields CDR1 SGHRS and CDR2 YFSETQ. Together with reference TRBV5-1 and TRBJ1-1, the CDR3 gives the full variable domain: KAGVTQTPRYLIKTRGQQVTLSCSPISGHRSVSWYQQTPGQGLQFLFEYFSETQRNKGNFPGRFSGRQFSNSRSEMNVSTLELGDSALYLCASSPNLANTEAFFGQGTRLTVV.

This clone was detected many times. V gene TRBV19 combines with J gene TRBJ1-1, with 9 bases that match TRBD1. The CDR3 sequence is 14 residues long. V was clipped by 6 bases and J by 7 bases; unmatched bases: 9. Germline V gene sequence: CDR1 LNHDA, CDR2 SQIVND (reference sequence). The CDR3 is CASRIPPGQGEAFF. CDR3 bases: TGTGCCAGTAGGATCCCACCGGGACAGGGTGAAGCTTTCTTT.

The sample holds one count of this clone. This sequence joins TRBV5-1 and TRBJ2-1; the match to TRBD1 covers 9 bases. J was trimmed by 4 bases and V by 4 bases; bases with no gene match: 9. The germline V gene encodes CDR1 SGHRS and CDR2 YFSETQ. The CDR3 is 16 residues long. The CDR3 region has the DNA TGCGCCAGCAGCACCCTTCCCGGGACAGGGTACAATGAGCAGTTCTTC. This translates into CASSTLPGTGYNEQFF.

The V call is TRBV27, the J call TRBJ2-7; D unresolved. The CDR3 has 13 residues. The ends were cut back, 2 bases at V and 2 bases at J, with 7 bases in the middle. Germline loops: CDR1 MNHEY, CDR2 SMNVEV (reference sequence). The CDR3 DNA follows: TGTGCCAGCAGTTTAGGGCCAGCCTACGAGCAGTACTTC. Amino acids: CASSLGPAYEQYF.